The sequence of this T cell receptor (beta chain) was determined in a study of blood T cell repertoires in COVID-19. Measured with immunoSEQ multiplex PCR; TCRdb has only the in-frame clones, and not every one. The sample lists about 250,000 clones; over 75% were seen once. Germline CDR1 reads MNHEY; CDR2 reads SVGAGI. V shed 7 bases, J shed 7 bases, and the junction held 10 bases outside the gene matches. The CDR3 is 14 residues long. The clonotype was recovered from a woman in her 50s with acute COVID-19. The sequencing sample was made of PBMCs or T cells enriched from blood (not recorded which). The gene calls are TRBV6-5 and TRBJ1-2, with 9 bases identical to TRBD1. In DNA form, the CDR3 reads TGTGCCAGCATCCAGAGAGGGACAGGGTTTGGCTACACCTTC. It is translated as CASIQRGTGFGYTF.